Sequencing of this T cell receptor beta chain was carried out in a study of blood T cell repertoires in COVID-19 (dated by TCRdb to about 2020). With respect to the entire study: Collaborator samples came from the United States, Italy and Spain and covered acute and convalescent phases of COVID-19. Sample metadata almost always included a de-identified subject ID, COVID-19 status, age in years and sex. The repertoires were released in a freely available public database intended as a resource for research on the immune response to SARS-CoV-2. Subjects who had been exposed to COVID-19, were actively infected with it, or had recovered from it provided the deeply sampled blood TCRbeta repertoires that made up the dataset. The prospective study material was composed of cDNA or gDNA derived from T cells, B-cell-depleted T cells, or PBMCs. Where HLA class I and class II types were available, the types were taken from metadata supplied by the sample provider, not from assay-based typing. The samples were drawn from the first 160 participants of the ongoing ImmuneRACE study and from more than 1,000 subjects provided by 6 global collaborators.

Results the study describes overall, beyond this receptor: The quantity of clinical and demographic metadata differed by source and by participant and was supplied without curation.

One collaborating source in Seattle enrolled patients while the patients were actively infected and followed the patients over time throughout the course of disease. Whole blood was collected in K2EDTA tubes by collaborating institutions according to the institutions' own protocols. For TCRbeta analysis, collaborators shipped samples in one of three forms: frozen whole blood, isolated PBMCs, or DNA extracted from either of those sample types. A remark on this clone: Its antigen is not yet known. Per-base qualities were not stored, and no clone one base away is much larger.

TCRbeta CDR3 regions were amplified from genomic DNA using the immunoSEQ Assay, a bias-controlled multiplex PCR. Per the original workflow: The number of nucleated cells in each sample was estimated by amplification of reference gene primers within the assay. To quantify the absolute abundance of each unique TCRbeta CDR3 rearrangement, sequence reads were collapsed and filtered. For each sample, productive Simpson clonality was calculated as the square root of Simpson's diversity index across productive rearrangements. As stored in TCRdb, this immuneACCESS dataset retains in-frame rearrangements with V and J assigned. A fraction of the clones does not appear; measured against another copy, unresolved V genes explain less than half of the discrepancy, and the remainder lacks a known reason. The V and J calls and clone size were taken over from that table, and D and trimming were inferred from the DNA. In all, the sample holds 150,000 to 200,000 clones, and more than 75% of those were seen once. The ten largest make up over 5% of the sample.

This receptor was obtained from a woman aged 40 to 50 with COVID-19, enrolled during active disease. Sequencing input: peripheral blood.

The DNA sequence is TGTGCCAGCAGCTTGGGGACTTCCACAGATACGCAGTATTTT. It is translated as CASSLGTSTDTQYF. Recombination connected TRBV7-6 to TRBJ2-3; TRBD2 is a possible D gene, resting on 6 matching bases. Based on the germline V gene, the CDR1 and CDR2 sequences are SGHVS and FNYEAQ. There are 14 amino acids in the CDR3, from cysteine to phenylalanine inclusive. Only the CDR3 DNA is retained, 42 bases long and in frame from the first base. The V and J ends are trimmed by 3 bases and 2 bases, leaving 9 bases between them.